The 15 T cell receptor delta chains presented below share a single source sample, sequenced in a study of Vδ1+ human thymocytes. Regarding the study as a whole: Thymic TRG and TRD repertoires appeared highly polyclonal, with Gaussian CDR3 length distributions.

Their specific antigens are unknown. Sequences come from RNA converted to cDNA by reverse transcription. CDR3 amplicons came from multiplex PCR with pooled V-gene forward and constant-region reverse primers. TCRdb repeated clone calling on the multiplex PCR reads with CATT. The sample yields about 75,000 delta-chain clones, around 32% seen once. The specimen sequenced was Vdelta1+ gamma-delta thymocytes from the thymus. Subset of the sample: FACS-sorted CD3+ TCRalphabeta- TCRVdelta1+ TCRVdelta2- thymocytes. These receptors all come from a boy in the first two years of life who had congenital heart surgery.

The rearrangement uses TRDV1 and TRDJ1, with 11 positions matching TRDD3. The V gene's germline CDR1 is TSWWSYY and CDR2 QGS. The CDR3 runs 22 residues. Losses at the gene ends were 0 bases for V and 1 base for J; bases not matched to a gene: 19. In DNA, the CDR3 is TGTGCTCTTGGGGAACTCGAGGGATTCCGGTACTGGGGGATAACGGGCACCGATAAACTCATCTTT. Translation gives CALGELEGFRYWGITGTDKLIF.

As concerns this clone: Other DNA sequences within the sample encode an identical CDR3. The chain joins TRDV2 to TRDJ1; D is unclear. The CDR3 loop spans 16 amino acids. The germline V gene encodes CDR1 GEAIGNYY and CDR2 EKD. Trimming took 0 bases from V and 7 from J, leaving 20 bases between them. The CDR3: CACDTHPATLGGKLIF. CDR3 DNA sequence: TGTGCCTGTGACACCCATCCTGCTACCCTCGGCGGTAAACTCATCTTT.

This clone was seen a few times. The J gene is TRDJ1, the V gene TRDV1; 8 bases are shared with TRDD3. The CDR3 is 23 amino acids. CDR1 and CDR2 from the germline V gene are TSWWSYY and QGS. J gave up 0 bases and V 1 base, and 25 bases lay outside the gene matches. The chain's CDR3 is CALGEHSDPGTGGIVGHTDKLIF. CDR3 coding DNA: TGTGCTCTTGGGGAACATTCTGATCCTGGTACTGGGGGGATTGTAGGACACACCGATAAACTCATCTTT.

This clone was counted a few times. The chain has TRDV1 and TRDJ1, with 7 bases that match TRDD3. Germline CDR1 is TSWWSYY and CDR2 is QGS. The CDR3 has 19 amino acids. The V and J ends lost 1 base and 2 bases, in that order; junction bases with no gene match: 16. The CDR3 DNA reads as TGTGCTCTTGGGGAACCTTCCGAGAGGGGTCTGGGGGCTACCGATAAACTCATCTTT. Amino acid sequence: CALGEPSERGLGATDKLIF.

This clone has a handful of counts. The rearrangement uses TRDV1 and TRDJ1; the D is unclear. Germline V lookup: CDR1 TSWWSYY, CDR2 QGS. The V and J ends lost 2 bases and 0 bases respectively, with 28 bases between them. The CDR3 extends over 21 amino acids. CDR3 in amino acids: CALGETGSPVLHSSYTDKLIF. CDR3 coding DNA: TGTGCTCTTGGGGAAACGGGAAGCCCGGTACTCCACTCGTCGTACACCGATAAACTCATCTTT.

This clone was counted a single time. This chain joins TRDV1 and TRDJ1; 7 nucleotides align to TRDD3. Germline loops: CDR1 TSWWSYY, CDR2 QGS. The CDR3 contains 28 residues. With 3 bases clipped from V and 0 bases from J, the junction kept 43 bases outside the gene matches. The CDR3 DNA reads TGTGCTCTTGGGGACCCTCCCCGAGAATTCCTTTTTCAAGTTACTGTGGGATACCCTAAACTCCACACCGATAAACTCATCTTT. Translation: CALGDPPREFLFQVTVGYPKLHTDKLIF.

This rearrangement joins TRDV1 to TRDJ1, with 12 positions matching TRDD3. The CDR3 spans 20 residues. V was pared by 0 bases and J by 4 bases, with 15 bases of the junction left unmatched. The V gene's germline CDR1 is TSWWSYY and CDR2 QGS. CDR3 nucleotides: TGTGCTCTTGGGGAACTAGGGAAGGAACTGGGGGATACAGGTAGCGATAAACTCATCTTT. It encodes CALGELGKELGDTGSDKLIF.

Only a few counts were recorded for this clone. V and J are TRDV1 and TRDJ1, with D perhaps TRDD3 (8 bases). Looked up from germline, CDR1 is TSWWSYY and CDR2 is QGS. V lost 0 bases and J lost 6, with 29 bases in between. CDR3 size: 20 residues. Here the CDR3 DNA reads TGTGCTCTTGGGGAACTTTTATCCTTCCTGCCTTGGGGATACCCAAATAAACTCATCTTT. Protein product: CALGELLSFLPWGYPNKLIF.

This chain links TRDV1 with TRDJ1; 8 bases match TRDD3. Trimming took 2 bases from V and 0 from J; bases not matched to a gene: 14. The CDR3 is 19 amino acids. Germline loops: CDR1 TSWWSYY, CDR2 QGS. Here the CDR3 reads CALGEAWGGIREYTDKLIF. CDR3 sequence (DNA): TGTGCTCTTGGGGAAGCCTGGGGTGGGATACGCGAGTACACCGATAAACTCATCTTT.

The V call is TRDV1, the J call TRDJ1; a possible D gene is TRDD3 (6 bases). Germline-derived CDR1 and CDR2 are TSWWSYY and QGS. The CDR3 is made up of 18 amino acids. V was cut by 5 bases and J by 0 bases, with 22 bases left in between. The CDR3 region has the DNA TGTGCTCTTGGGAACCCTCGTACTGGGAGACCCTACACCGATAAACTCATCTTT. Translated, it gives CALGNPRTGRPYTDKLIF.

On this clone: Different DNA sequences within this sample yield the same CDR3. The chain carries TRDV1 and TRDJ1; TRDD3 aligns across 12 bases. Unmatched junction bases numbered 17, after V lost 0 bases and J lost 0 bases. The germline V gene encodes CDR1 TSWWSYY and CDR2 QGS. The CDR3 has 22 residues. DNA of the CDR3: TGTGCTCTTGGGGAACTCTTACAGTTTGCTGGGGGATACGCACGCCACACCGATAAACTCATCTTT. Residues: CALGELLQFAGGYARHTDKLIF.

This clone was recorded only once. The rearrangement links TRDV1 to TRDJ1, with TRDD3 matching over 13 bases. This CDR3 has 21 amino acids. The V segment lost 2 bases and the J segment 3 bases; nucleotides outside the gene matches: 18. In germline, CDR1 is TSWWSYY, CDR2 QGS. CDR3: CALGEIQTYWGIRDCSDKLIF. The CDR3 DNA is TGTGCTCTTGGGGAAATTCAGACCTACTGGGGGATACGCGATTGCTCCGATAAACTCATCTTT.

The rearrangement joins TRDV1 to TRDJ1, with D unresolved. The length of the CDR3 is 13 residues. In germline, CDR1 is TSWWSYY, CDR2 QGS. Trimming removed 2 bases at V and 0 bases at J, with 4 bases between. CDR3: CALGEGDTDKLIF. Written as DNA, the CDR3 is TGTGCTCTTGGGGAAGGGGACACCGATAAACTCATCTTT.

The chain joins TRDV1 to TRDJ1; 9 nucleotides agree with TRDD2. V shed 5 bases, J shed 0 bases, and the junction held 13 bases outside the gene matches. The CDR3 runs 18 residues. The germline gives CDR1 TSWWSYY, CDR2 QGS. CDR3: CALGFLLPTGGYTDKLIF. CDR3 nucleotides: TGTGCTCTTGGGTTCCTCCTTCCTACTGGAGGATACACCGATAAACTCATCTTT.

The chain carries TRDV1 and TRDJ1; 7 bases line up with TRDD3. The germline CDR1 and CDR2 sequences are TSWWSYY and QGS. This CDR3 comprises 19 residues. V lost 4 bases and J lost 0; bases outside the gene matches: 17. CDR3: CALGVTTGQGDLYTDKLIF. The DNA of the CDR3 is TGTGCTCTTGGGGTGACTACGGGACAGGGGGATTTGTACACCGATAAACTCATCTTT.